This is a list of T cell receptor beta chains from one sample in a study of human T cells and chemical hapten exposure. TCRdb independently ran MiXCR on the RACE reads; one entry per CDR3 protein. The sample holds about 94,000 distinct CDR3 sequences; approximately 9.3% are singletons and the top ten take approximately 2%. The sequencing used whole blood, collected in connection with sensitization to the hapten diphenylcyclopropenone (DPC). The receptors derive from a woman in her thirties or forties with alopecia areata. Some clones in this sample may be carry-over from other donors' samples. The CDR3 runs from the conserved cysteine through the conserved F or W. The order of the fields is CDR3 DNA, CDR3 protein, V gene, D gene, clone size, J gene. The D gene is left open where the match is weak. Expanded clones are given a class, and other clones once, few, many or no size at all.

cdr3_nt: TGTGCCAGCAGCCCTACAGGGAGCTCCTACAATGAGCAGTTCTTC
cdr3_aa: CASSPTGSSYNEQFF
v_call: TRBV3-1
d_call: .
clone_size: few
j_call: TRBJ2-1

cdr3_nt: TGCAGTGCTAAGGGGGGTCGGGTCTATGGCTACACCTTC
cdr3_aa: CSAKGGRVYGYTF
v_call: TRBV20-1
d_call: .
clone_size: many
j_call: TRBJ1-2

cdr3_nt: TGTGCCAGCAGTCGACATCAAGGACAGGGGTGGTATGGCTACACCTTC
cdr3_aa: CASSRHQGQGWYGYTF
v_call: TRBV12-3/TRBV12-4
d_call: TRBD1
clone_size: few
j_call: TRBJ1-2

cdr3_nt: TGTGCCAGCAGCCTGACTAGCGGGAGGGACCTAGCCAAAAACATTCAGTACTTC
cdr3_aa: CASSLTSGRDLAKNIQYF
v_call: TRBV13
d_call: TRBD2
clone_size: .
j_call: TRBJ2-4

cdr3_nt: TGTGCCAGCAGCCCGGGGGTAGCGTACACAGATACGCAGTATTTT
cdr3_aa: CASSPGVAYTDTQYF
v_call: TRBV27
d_call: .
clone_size: many
j_call: TRBJ2-3

cdr3_nt: TGTGCCAGCAGTTCATTTAGGGGGGTCTCCTCCTACGAGCAGTACTTC
cdr3_aa: CASSSFRGVSSYEQYF
v_call: TRBV6-2/TRBV6-3
d_call: .
clone_size: .
j_call: TRBJ2-7

cdr3_nt: TGTGCCAGCACTCCCGCCGGGAGTTTCAATGAGCAGTTCTTC
cdr3_aa: CASTPAGSFNEQFF
v_call: TRBV28
d_call: .
clone_size: .
j_call: TRBJ2-1

cdr3_nt: TGTGCCAGCAGCTTAGGTGTATGGGACACAGATACGCAGTATTTT
cdr3_aa: CASSLGVWDTDTQYF
v_call: TRBV11-2
d_call: .
clone_size: .
j_call: TRBJ2-3

cdr3_nt: TGTGCCAGCAGCCCGCCGGAGGGACGGCTGTTTTTT
cdr3_aa: CASSPPEGRLFF
v_call: TRBV7-9
d_call: .
clone_size: few
j_call: TRBJ1-4

cdr3_nt: TGCAGTGCTAAACTCCGGGACGTTCGCGAAAAACTGTTTTTT
cdr3_aa: CSAKLRDVREKLFF
v_call: TRBV20-1
d_call: .
clone_size: few
j_call: TRBJ1-4

cdr3_nt: TGCAGCGTTGAAACAGGGATCTACGAGCAGTACTTC
cdr3_aa: CSVETGIYEQYF
v_call: TRBV29-1
d_call: .
clone_size: .
j_call: TRBJ2-7

cdr3_nt: TGTGCCAGCAGCCCGAGTACAGGGGGCGTCTACGAGCAGTACTTC
cdr3_aa: CASSPSTGGVYEQYF
v_call: TRBV4-2
d_call: TRBD1
clone_size: .
j_call: TRBJ2-7

cdr3_nt: TGTGCCTCCGGGACAGGGGCTGATTCACCCCTCCACTTT
cdr3_aa: CASGTGADSPLHF
v_call: TRBV30
d_call: TRBD1
clone_size: many
j_call: TRBJ1-6

cdr3_nt: TGTGCCAGCAGTTCTAGCGTAGATACGCAGTATTTT
cdr3_aa: CASSSSVDTQYF
v_call: TRBV12-3/TRBV12-4
d_call: .
clone_size: .
j_call: TRBJ2-3

cdr3_nt: TGTGCCAGCAGCTTAGTGGCAGCGAGCACTGAAGCTTTCTTT
cdr3_aa: CASSLVAASTEAFF
v_call: TRBV7-2
d_call: .
clone_size: few
j_call: TRBJ1-1

cdr3_nt: TGTGCCAGCAGCGTAGGGGCAGGGGCTGAGAACACTGAAGCTTTCTTT
cdr3_aa: CASSVGAGAENTEAFF
v_call: TRBV9
d_call: .
clone_size: many
j_call: TRBJ1-1

cdr3_nt: TGTGCCAGCAGTTTATCGGGTGCGGGAGGGCAGATTTCAGCAGATACGCAGTATTTT
cdr3_aa: CASSLSGAGGQISADTQYF
v_call: TRBV27
d_call: TRBD2
clone_size: many
j_call: TRBJ2-3

cdr3_nt: TGTGCCAGCAGTGGGGCTAGCGGGAAGGAGACCCAGTACTTC
cdr3_aa: CASSGASGKETQYF
v_call: TRBV2
d_call: TRBD2
clone_size: .
j_call: TRBJ2-5

cdr3_nt: TGTGCCAGCAGCCCCGCTTCGCCGAACACTGAAGCTTTCTTT
cdr3_aa: CASSPASPNTEAFF
v_call: TRBV13
d_call: .
clone_size: many
j_call: TRBJ1-1

cdr3_nt: TGTGCCAGCAGTCGACAGGGCTTGCTCTCTGGGGCCAACGTCCTGACTTTC
cdr3_aa: CASSRQGLLSGANVLTF
v_call: TRBV6-2/TRBV6-3
d_call: TRBD1
clone_size: .
j_call: TRBJ2-6

cdr3_nt: TGTGCCAGCAGCTCGGCGGACAGGGTAGGGACCCAGTACTTC
cdr3_aa: CASSSADRVGTQYF
v_call: TRBV6-2/TRBV6-3
d_call: TRBD1
clone_size: .
j_call: TRBJ2-5

cdr3_nt: TGTGCCAGCAGCTTATTGGGCCATGGGCCATCTCTACGTACTGAAGCTTTCTTT
cdr3_aa: CASSLLGHGPSLRTEAFF
v_call: TRBV7-2
d_call: .
clone_size: many
j_call: TRBJ1-1

cdr3_nt: TGCAGTCCTGCCCCGCCCCCAGGGCGCTACGAGCAGTACTTC
cdr3_aa: CSPAPPPGRYEQYF
v_call: TRBV20-1
d_call: .
clone_size: many
j_call: TRBJ2-7

cdr3_nt: TGTGCCAGTGGACAGTCTAGCACAGATACGCAGTATTTT
cdr3_aa: CASGQSSTDTQYF
v_call: TRBV19
d_call: .
clone_size: .
j_call: TRBJ2-3

cdr3_nt: TGCAGCGTTGAGCAAGGGGAGACCCAGTACTTC
cdr3_aa: CSVEQGETQYF
v_call: TRBV29-1
d_call: .
clone_size: .
j_call: TRBJ2-5

cdr3_nt: TGTGCCACCAGCAGAGATTATCAGATCACCGAGCAGTACTTC
cdr3_aa: CATSRDYQITEQYF
v_call: TRBV15
d_call: .
clone_size: many
j_call: TRBJ2-7

cdr3_nt: TGTGCCAGTAGACAGCCGGGACAGGGTGGAAATGAGCAGTTCTTC
cdr3_aa: CASRQPGQGGNEQFF
v_call: TRBV19
d_call: TRBD1
clone_size: few
j_call: TRBJ2-1

cdr3_nt: TGTGCCAGCAGCCGAGGGCGCGGGGGCACTGGGGCCAACGTCCTGACTTTC
cdr3_aa: CASSRGRGGTGANVLTF
v_call: TRBV7-9
d_call: .
clone_size: few
j_call: TRBJ2-6

cdr3_nt: TGTGCCAGCAGTTATGGACAGCTGAACACTGAAGCTTTCTTT
cdr3_aa: CASSYGQLNTEAFF
v_call: TRBV2
d_call: .
clone_size: many
j_call: TRBJ1-1

cdr3_nt: TGTGCCAGCAGCCCCGGGACTAGAAACAATGAGCAGTTCTTC
cdr3_aa: CASSPGTRNNEQFF
v_call: TRBV6-6
d_call: TRBD2
clone_size: many
j_call: TRBJ2-1

cdr3_nt: TGTGCCAGCAGCGAGTCCCGCGAGACCTGGGAGCTGTTTTTT
cdr3_aa: CASSESRETWELFF
v_call: TRBV7-2
d_call: .
clone_size: few
j_call: TRBJ2-2

cdr3_nt: TGTGCCAGCAGTTTGGAGCGGAGAGCCAAAAACATTCAGTACTTC
cdr3_aa: CASSLERRAKNIQYF
v_call: TRBV28
d_call: .
clone_size: medium-sized
j_call: TRBJ2-4

cdr3_nt: TGTGCCAGCAGTTTTCAGGGGCGAAACACTGAAGCTTTCTTT
cdr3_aa: CASSFQGRNTEAFF
v_call: TRBV12-3/TRBV12-4
d_call: .
clone_size: many
j_call: TRBJ1-1

cdr3_nt: TGTGCCAGTAACGAGCTAGCGGGAGTTGCTAACACAGATACGCAGTATTTT
cdr3_aa: CASNELAGVANTDTQYF
v_call: TRBV19
d_call: TRBD2
clone_size: .
j_call: TRBJ2-3

cdr3_nt: TGTGCCAGCAGAGCCCCGGGGTCCGGAGGTCTAGCTTTCTTT
cdr3_aa: CASRAPGSGGLAFF
v_call: TRBV6-1
d_call: .
clone_size: .
j_call: TRBJ1-1

cdr3_nt: TGTGCCAGCCGAGTGGGATCACAGCCCCAGCATTTT
cdr3_aa: CASRVGSQPQHF
v_call: TRBV28
d_call: .
clone_size: .
j_call: TRBJ1-5

cdr3_nt: TGTGCCAGCAGCTTAGGGCGACAGTACACCGGGGAGCTGTTTTTT
cdr3_aa: CASSLGRQYTGELFF
v_call: TRBV7-9
d_call: .
clone_size: .
j_call: TRBJ2-2

cdr3_nt: TGTGCCAGCAGTGACCGGGACAGCACAGATACGCAGTATTTT
cdr3_aa: CASSDRDSTDTQYF
v_call: TRBV6-4
d_call: .
clone_size: .
j_call: TRBJ2-3

cdr3_nt: TGTGCCAGTAGTGTGGGACTAGCGGGAGTCGCGGATACGCAGTATTTT
cdr3_aa: CASSVGLAGVADTQYF
v_call: TRBV19
d_call: TRBD2
clone_size: many
j_call: TRBJ2-3

cdr3_nt: TGTGCCACCTCTTGGGGTAATCAGCCCCAGCATTTT
cdr3_aa: CATSWGNQPQHF
v_call: TRBV28
d_call: .
clone_size: .
j_call: TRBJ1-5

cdr3_nt: TGTGCCAGCAGCTTTGGGGGTAACTATGGCTACACCTTC
cdr3_aa: CASSFGGNYGYTF
v_call: TRBV7-8
d_call: .
clone_size: many
j_call: TRBJ1-2

cdr3_nt: TGCAGTGCTAGAGATAGGACTAGCGGCGCGAACACCGGGGAGCTGTTTTTT
cdr3_aa: CSARDRTSGANTGELFF
v_call: TRBV20-1
d_call: TRBD2
clone_size: many
j_call: TRBJ2-2

cdr3_nt: TGTGCCAGCAGTTTCAGCCTTGGAGGCGGGGACTATGGCTACACCTTC
cdr3_aa: CASSFSLGGGDYGYTF
v_call: TRBV28
d_call: .
clone_size: .
j_call: TRBJ1-2

cdr3_nt: TGTGCCAGCAGCTTGAGCGGGAGCTCCTACGAGCAGTACTTC
cdr3_aa: CASSLSGSSYEQYF
v_call: TRBV11-3
d_call: TRBD2
clone_size: many
j_call: TRBJ2-7

cdr3_nt: TGTGCCAGCTCACCCCCTAGTAAGTCCTACGAGCAGTACTTC
cdr3_aa: CASSPPSKSYEQYF
v_call: TRBV18
d_call: .
clone_size: many
j_call: TRBJ2-7

cdr3_nt: TGTGCCAGCAGCGGTAGCAATGAGCAGTTCTTC
cdr3_aa: CASSGSNEQFF
v_call: TRBV11-2
d_call: .
clone_size: few
j_call: TRBJ2-1

cdr3_nt: TGTGCCAGCAGGCTGAACGAACCAGATACGCAGTATTTT
cdr3_aa: CASRLNEPDTQYF
v_call: TRBV2
d_call: .
clone_size: few
j_call: TRBJ2-3

cdr3_nt: TGTGCCAGCAGTTTGCCACAGGGGGCCTACGAGCAGTACTTC
cdr3_aa: CASSLPQGAYEQYF
v_call: TRBV28
d_call: TRBD1
clone_size: .
j_call: TRBJ2-7

cdr3_nt: TGTGCCATCAGTGAGTCGGGGGGCACTGAAGCTTTCTTT
cdr3_aa: CAISESGGTEAFF
v_call: TRBV10-3
d_call: .
clone_size: few
j_call: TRBJ1-1

cdr3_nt: TGTGCCAGCAGTGCTGACAGGGCGAACACTGAAGCTTTCTTT
cdr3_aa: CASSADRANTEAFF
v_call: TRBV6-4
d_call: TRBD1
clone_size: .
j_call: TRBJ1-1

cdr3_nt: TGTGCCAGCAGTTACAATGTAGCCTTAACAGATACGCAGTATTTT
cdr3_aa: CASSYNVALTDTQYF
v_call: TRBV6-5
d_call: .
clone_size: .
j_call: TRBJ2-3

cdr3_nt: TGTGCCAGCAGTCCGTTGAGGGGTAAAGAGACCCAGTACTTC
cdr3_aa: CASSPLRGKETQYF
v_call: TRBV2
d_call: .
clone_size: many
j_call: TRBJ2-5

cdr3_nt: TGTGCCAGCAGCCAAGATCCAGGGGAGAGAAAACTGTTTTTT
cdr3_aa: CASSQDPGERKLFF
v_call: TRBV4-2
d_call: .
clone_size: many
j_call: TRBJ1-4

cdr3_nt: TGTGCCACCAGCAGAGATGCGAGGGGTGGGACCCAGTACTTC
cdr3_aa: CATSRDARGGTQYF
v_call: TRBV15
d_call: .
clone_size: many
j_call: TRBJ2-5

cdr3_nt: TGTGCCAGCAGCTTAGTCGGACTAGCGGGAGGCAATGAGCAGTTCTTC
cdr3_aa: CASSLVGLAGGNEQFF
v_call: TRBV7-9
d_call: TRBD2
clone_size: many
j_call: TRBJ2-1